Presented here are 6 T cell receptor beta chains from one specimen sequenced in a study of CD8+ T cells in alopecia areata. As to treatment: oral pan-JAK inhibitor, 5-10 mg twice daily. Extracted RNA was reverse transcribed, and the resulting cDNA served as sequencing template. Sequenced by immunoSEQ multiplex PCR; TCRdb stores in-frame clones only, minus some. The data show fewer than 200,000 clones, with around three fifths seen just once and 14% held by the top ten. The material was CD4+ T cells sorted from blood, obtained at week 24, from a patient treated with tofacitinib. The receptors derive from a human donor with alopecia areata.

This rearrangement joins TRBV5-6 to TRBJ2-1, with unresolved D. Trimming stripped 0 bases from V and 2 bases from J, with 12 bases between. The CDR3 length is 16 residues. Germline lookup yields CDR1 SGHDT and CDR2 YYEEEE. CDR3 nucleotides: TGTGCCAGCAGCTTGGGCGGCGTTTTTGCCTACAATGAGCAGTTCTTC. Its translation is CASSLGGVFAYNEQFF.

V usage is TRBV4-1 and J usage is TRBJ2-7; D gene unclear. The CDR3 consists of 16 residues. Trimming left V 4 bases short and J 0 bases short, with 16 bases between. From germline, CDR1 is MGHRA and CDR2 YSYEKL. The chain's CDR3 is CASSRADTYDSYEQYF. The CDR3, as DNA: TGCGCCAGCAGCCGAGCCGACACCTACGACTCCTACGAGCAGTACTTC.

J is TRBJ1-2 and V is TRBV10-3; D remains ambiguous. Between the trimmed V and J ends, which lost 7 bases and 6 bases, there was a span of 6 bases. The CDR3 is 10 amino acids. Germline CDR1 reads ENHRY; CDR2 reads SYGVKD. The CDR3 coding sequence is TGTGCCATCAAAGGGAATGGCTACACCTTC. This gives the protein CAIKGNGYTF.

This clone was detected once. This chain links TRBV25-1 with TRBJ1-4; no clear D gene. The V end was cut by 3 bases, the J end by 8 bases, with 19 bases between. This CDR3 contains 16 residues. Per germline, CDR1 MGHDK and CDR2 SYGVNS. CDR3 coding DNA: TGTGCCAGCAGTGACCTCCACAGTGCGGGTCTGGAAAAACTGTTTTTT. It is translated as CASSDLHSAGLEKLFF.

This clone was seen a single time. The chain links TRBV15 to TRBJ1-5; 8 positions match TRBD1. V lost 0 bases and J lost 6; bases outside the gene matches: 4. Germline-derived CDR1 and CDR2 are LNHNV and YYDKDF (reference sequence). CDR3 length equals 15 residues. CDR3 residues: CATSRDAGQVQPQHF. The CDR3 bases are TGTGCCACCAGCAGAGATGCGGGACAGGTTCAGCCCCAGCATTTT. Complete variable domain (other parts from reference TRBV15 and TRBJ1-5): DAMVIQNPRYQVTQFGKPVTLSCSQTLNHNVMYWYQQKSSQAPKLLFHYYDKDFNNEADTPDNFQSRRPNTSFCFLDIRSPGLGDTAMYLCATSRDAGQVQPQHFGDGTRLSIL.

The rearrangement links TRBV29-1 to TRBJ1-1; no clear D gene. Germline CDR1 SQVTM, CDR2 ANQGSEA. This CDR3 comprises 13 residues. Trimming stripped 4 bases from V and 2 bases from J, with 11 bases between. The CDR3 region has the DNA TGCAGCGTTGCCGAGACGGGAAACACTGAAGCTTTCTTT. Its translation is CSVAETGNTEAFF.